These 18 T cell receptor beta chains came from one sample sequenced in a study of blood T cells in healthy people across ages (dated by TCRdb to the mid-2010s). Libraries were constructed by 5' RACE. Instrument on record: Illumina HiSeq 2500. A second PCR of 7 to 11 cycles was performed with a sample-barcoded 5' primer and a J-beta primer mix. Clones were called with MiXCR by TCRdb after fastp trimmed the public reads at Q25, and only in-frame beta chains were retained. A single entry per CDR3 protein holds the most common genes and DNA from its merged rows. The sample data list about 1.5 million distinct CDR3 sequences, and about 42% of these were observed just once. The top ten clonotypes cover more than 4% of the sample. The specimen was blood. The source of these receptors is a young woman in good health.

This clonotype was observed a few times. This sequence joins TRBV15 and TRBJ1-1; a possible D gene is TRBD1 (6 bases). CDR3 size: 16 residues. CDR1 and CDR2 (germline): LNHNV, YYDKDF (reference sequence). The ends were cut back, 3 bases at V and 1 base at J, with 15 bases in the middle. CDR3 nucleotide sequence: TGTGCCACCAGCAGTTACCCGGACAGATCGAACACTGAAGCTTTCTTT. This gives the protein CATSSYPDRSNTEAFF.

The table lists this clonotype with a few counts. CDR3 loop: CASSLERGAPTDTQYF. CDR3 DNA: TGTGCCAGCAGCCTAGAGCGGGGGGCCCCCACAGATACGCAGTATTTT. The V gene is TRBV9, the J gene TRBJ2-3, with TRBD2 matching over 9 bases. In germline, CDR1 is SGDLS, CDR2 YYNGEE. The CDR3 is made up of 16 amino acids. Germline trimming cut 4 bases from V and 2 bases from J; bases unmatched to any gene: 8.

V is TRBV7-9 and J is TRBJ2-4; D unresolved. The CDR3 length is 12 residues. V was cut by 1 base and J by 13 bases, with 11 bases left in between. The germline V gene encodes CDR1 SEHNR and CDR2 FQNEAQ (reference sequence). The CDR3 DNA follows: TGTGCCAGCAGCTTAGTTATGGATGAGCAGTACTTC. This encodes CASSLVMDEQYF.

This clonotype was seen a handful of times. The CDR3 here is CASRRDRETLYNEQFF. In DNA form, the CDR3 reads TGTGCCAGCAGGCGGGACAGGGAAACCTTATACAATGAGCAGTTCTTC. This chain connects TRBV12-3 or TRBV12-4 to TRBJ2-1, with 9 bases lining up with TRBD1. V lost 6 bases, J lost 4 bases, and 10 bases stayed unmatched. The CDR3 spans 16 residues.

The sample holds a few counts of this clonotype. CDR3 amino acids: CASSFRGRVSYNSPLHF. CDR3 nucleotides: TGTGCCAGCAGTTTCCGTGGAAGAGTCTCCTATAATTCACCCCTCCACTTT. This rearrangement joins TRBV27 to TRBJ1-6; D remains unclear. CDR1 is MNHEY and CDR2 is SMNVEV in the germline V gene (reference sequence). This CDR3 has 17 amino acids. V lost 3 bases and J 0 bases, leaving 12 bases between the germline ends.

J is TRBJ1-1 and V is TRBV7-9; 11 nucleotides align to TRBD1. The V gene's germline CDR1 is SEHNR and CDR2 FQNEAQ (reference sequence). This CDR3 contains 12 residues. The V gene end was trimmed by 6 bases and the J gene end by 10 bases; junction bases not matched to a gene: 4. The CDR3 bases are TGTGCCAGCAGGCGGACAGGGGGCGTAGCTTTCTTT. The encoded protein is CASRRTGGVAFF.

CDR3 amino acids: CASSQLGTLDTQYF. The CDR3 DNA sequence: TGTGCCAGCAGCCAGTTGGGGACTCTAGATACGCAGTATTTT. The rearrangement joins TRBV4-2 to TRBJ2-3; D is possibly TRBD2 (6 bases). Trimming took 3 bases from V and 5 from J, leaving 12 bases between them. This CDR3 comprises 14 residues. Per germline, CDR1 LGHNA and CDR2 YNFKEQ.

The V call is TRBV7-9, the J call TRBJ2-7; 7 bases match TRBD2. CDR3 length equals 14 residues. Germline V gene lookup returns CDR1 SEHNR and CDR2 FQNEAQ (reference sequence). Trimming removed 4 bases from V and 3 bases from J; junction bases left unmatched: 6. The CDR3 coding sequence is TGTGCCAGCAGCTCATCAACTAGCGACTACGAGCAGTACTTC. It yields the protein CASSSSTSDYEQYF.

The chain has TRBV6-1 and TRBJ2-5; TRBD2 matches 8 bases. The V gene end was trimmed by 7 bases and the J gene end by 11 bases; junction bases not matched to a gene: 15. Germline CDR1 is MNHNS and CDR2 is SASEGT. The CDR3 totals 14 residues. CDR3 sequence: CASTHSGGEREQYF. CDR3 in DNA: TGTGCCAGCACCCATTCGGGAGGGGAACGTGAGCAGTACTTC.

This rearrangement joins TRBV4-1 to TRBJ2-2, with 9 nucleotides matching TRBD2. The V gene's germline CDR1 is MGHRA and CDR2 YSYEKL. V lost 1 base and J lost 1; bases outside the gene matches: 4. There are 17 residues in the CDR3. The CDR3 is CASSQVGLAQNTGELFF. CDR3 in DNA: TGCGCCAGCAGCCAAGTTGGACTAGCGCAGAACACCGGGGAGCTGTTTTTT.

About this clonotype itself: At one of its ends the junction is not consistent with the germline gene, which may arise from a read error. The chain joins TRBV15 to TRBJ2-7; tentative D call: TRBD1 (5 bases). CDR1 LNHNV and CDR2 YYDKDF come from the germline V gene (reference sequence). CDR3 size: 15 residues. CDR3 protein: CATGREYAGRNEQYF. The CDR3 bases are TGTGCCACCGGCAGAGAGTATGCAGGGCGCAATGAGCAGTACTTC.

The sample holds one count of this clonotype. The J gene is TRBJ2-3, the V gene TRBV6-2 or TRBV6-3; 8 bases are shared with TRBD2. Trimming cost V 2 bases and J 5 bases; bases outside gene matches: 6. This CDR3 has 15 residues. Germline V gives CDR1 MNHEY, CDR2 SVGEGT. The CDR3 DNA reads as TGTGCCAGCAGTTACCGAGCGGGAGCGCTAGATACGCAGTATTTT. Its protein is CASSYRAGALDTQYF.

About this clonotype itself: A much larger clone sits a single nucleotide away, making a read error possible. The V and J genes are TRBV3-1 and TRBJ2-1; 7 bases agree with TRBD2. The J call may be wrong; the DNA end is better matched by TRBJ2-7. This CDR3 spans 14 amino acids. In germline, CDR1 is LGHDT, CDR2 YNNKEL (reference sequence). CDR3 loop: CASIPDWDYNEQYF. The CDR3 DNA follows: TGTGCCAGCATCCCAGACTGGGACTACAATGAGCAGTACTTC.

The V gene is TRBV6-2 or TRBV6-3, the J gene TRBJ2-6, with a possible D match to TRBD2 (7 bases). The CDR3 is 16 residues long. Trimming cost V 6 bases and J 3 bases, with 15 bases left between them. Per germline, CDR1 MNHEY and CDR2 SVGEGT. In nucleotides, the CDR3 is TGTGCCAGCAGCTGGGGGGGGGCAGGTGGGGCCAACGTCCTGACTTTC. Translating gives CASSWGGAGGANVLTF.

This chain connects TRBV20-1 to TRBJ2-3; 7 nucleotides line up with TRBD2. Germline V lookup: CDR1 DFQATT, CDR2 SNEGSKA (reference sequence). V lost 5 bases, J lost 0 bases, and 5 bases stayed unmatched. This CDR3 spans 14 amino acids. The chain's CDR3 is CSARRESSTDTQYF. The CDR3 DNA reads TGCAGTGCTCGGCGGGAGAGTAGCACAGATACGCAGTATTTT.

The chain is built from TRBV6-5 and TRBJ1-2, with a possible D match to TRBD1 (5 bases). The CDR3 contains 13 residues. CDR1 and CDR2 from the germline V gene are MNHEY and SVGAGI. V lost 5 bases, J lost 3 bases, and 10 bases lay in between. The CDR3 is CASSRTQDYGYTF. CDR3 nucleotides: TGTGCCAGCAGTAGGACACAAGACTATGGCTACACCTTC.

The chain employs TRBV9 and TRBJ1-2; the D gene is possibly TRBD1 (5 bases). V gave up 4 bases and J gave up 5 bases, with 12 bases separating them. CDR1 SGDLS and CDR2 YYNGEE come from the germline V gene. The CDR3 is made up of 13 amino acids. In DNA, the CDR3 is TGTGCCAGCAGCAAGACAGCAGAGTATGGCTACACCTTC. Protein sequence: CASSKTAEYGYTF.

The gene calls are TRBV18 and TRBJ1-4; D is ambiguous. The CDR3 runs 16 residues. CDR1 and CDR2 from the germline V gene are KGHSH and LQKENI. V shed 3 bases and J shed 5 bases, with 16 bases lying between them. The CDR3 protein is CASSPPFGVSNEKLFF. CDR3 bases: TGTGCCAGCTCACCGCCATTCGGGGTATCGAATGAAAAACTGTTTTTT.